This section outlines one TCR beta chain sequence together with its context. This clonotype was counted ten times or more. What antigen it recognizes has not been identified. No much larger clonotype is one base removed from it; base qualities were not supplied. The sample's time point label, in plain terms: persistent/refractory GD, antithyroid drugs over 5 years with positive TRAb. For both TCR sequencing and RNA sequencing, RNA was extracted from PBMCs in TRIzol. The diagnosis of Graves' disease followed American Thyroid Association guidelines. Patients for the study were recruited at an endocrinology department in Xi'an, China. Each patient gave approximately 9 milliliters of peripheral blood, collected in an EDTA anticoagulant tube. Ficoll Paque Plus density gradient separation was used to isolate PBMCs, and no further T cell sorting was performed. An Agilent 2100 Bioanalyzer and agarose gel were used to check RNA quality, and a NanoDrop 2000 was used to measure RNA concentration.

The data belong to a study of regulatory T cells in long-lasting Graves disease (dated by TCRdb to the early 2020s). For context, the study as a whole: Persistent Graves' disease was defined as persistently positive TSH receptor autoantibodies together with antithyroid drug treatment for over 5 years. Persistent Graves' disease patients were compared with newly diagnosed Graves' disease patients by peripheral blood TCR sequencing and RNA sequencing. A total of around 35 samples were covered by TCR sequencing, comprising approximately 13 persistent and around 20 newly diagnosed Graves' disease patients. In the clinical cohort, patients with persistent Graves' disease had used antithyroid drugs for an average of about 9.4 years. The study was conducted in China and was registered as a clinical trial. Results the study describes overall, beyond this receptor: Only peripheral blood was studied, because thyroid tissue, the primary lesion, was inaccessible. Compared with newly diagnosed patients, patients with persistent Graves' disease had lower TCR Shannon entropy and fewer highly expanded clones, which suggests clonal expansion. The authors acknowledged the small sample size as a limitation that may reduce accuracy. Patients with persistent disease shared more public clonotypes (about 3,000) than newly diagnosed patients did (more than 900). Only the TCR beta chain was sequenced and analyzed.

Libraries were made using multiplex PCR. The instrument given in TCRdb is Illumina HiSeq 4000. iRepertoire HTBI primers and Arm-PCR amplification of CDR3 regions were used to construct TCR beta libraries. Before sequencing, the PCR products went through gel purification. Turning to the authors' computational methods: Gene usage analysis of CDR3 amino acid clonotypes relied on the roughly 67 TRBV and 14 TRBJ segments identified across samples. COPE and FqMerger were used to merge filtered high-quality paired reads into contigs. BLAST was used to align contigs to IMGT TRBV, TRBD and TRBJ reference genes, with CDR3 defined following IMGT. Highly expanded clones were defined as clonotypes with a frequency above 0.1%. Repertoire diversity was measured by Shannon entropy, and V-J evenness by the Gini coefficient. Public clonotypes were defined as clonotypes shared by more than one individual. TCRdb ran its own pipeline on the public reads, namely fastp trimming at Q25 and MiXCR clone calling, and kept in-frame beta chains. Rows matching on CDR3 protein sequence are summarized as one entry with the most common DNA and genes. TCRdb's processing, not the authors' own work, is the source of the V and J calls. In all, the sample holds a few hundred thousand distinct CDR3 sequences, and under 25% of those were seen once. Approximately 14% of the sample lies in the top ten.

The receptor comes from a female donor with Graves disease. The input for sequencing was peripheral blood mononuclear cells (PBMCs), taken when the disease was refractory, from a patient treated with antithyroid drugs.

The nucleotide sequence is given as TGTGCCAGCTCTAAAGACAGGGTCGGTAATCAGCCCCAGCATTTT. This sequence encodes CASSKDRVGNQPQHF. Recombination linked TRBV12-3 or TRBV12-4 to TRBJ1-5, and TRBD1 aligns with 7 junction nucleotides. From cysteine to phenylalanine, the CDR3 is 15 amino acids long. The entry retains the CDR3 DNA only, 45 bases that are in frame from base 1. V is trimmed back by 8 bases and J by 4 bases, and the junction contains 11 bases that no gene match accounts for.